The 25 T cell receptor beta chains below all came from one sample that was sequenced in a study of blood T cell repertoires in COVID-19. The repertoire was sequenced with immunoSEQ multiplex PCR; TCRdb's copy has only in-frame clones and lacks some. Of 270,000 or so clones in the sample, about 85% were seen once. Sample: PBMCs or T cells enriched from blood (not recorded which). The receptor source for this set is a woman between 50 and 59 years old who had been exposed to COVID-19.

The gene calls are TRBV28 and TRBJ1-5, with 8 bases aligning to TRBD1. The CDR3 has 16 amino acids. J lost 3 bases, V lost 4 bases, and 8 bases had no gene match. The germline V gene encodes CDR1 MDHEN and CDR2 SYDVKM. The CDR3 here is CASSSVGTGYNQPQHF. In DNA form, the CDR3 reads TGTGCCAGCAGTTCGGTAGGGACAGGTTACAATCAGCCCCAGCATTTT.

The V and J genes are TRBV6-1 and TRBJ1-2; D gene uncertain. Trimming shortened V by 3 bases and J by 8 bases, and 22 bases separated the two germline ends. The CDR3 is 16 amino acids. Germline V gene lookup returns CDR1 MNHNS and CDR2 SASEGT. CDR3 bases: TGTGCCAGCAGTGAGAGTAGAGGTCTTTTGTTGAGCGGCTACACCTTC. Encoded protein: CASSESRGLLLSGYTF.

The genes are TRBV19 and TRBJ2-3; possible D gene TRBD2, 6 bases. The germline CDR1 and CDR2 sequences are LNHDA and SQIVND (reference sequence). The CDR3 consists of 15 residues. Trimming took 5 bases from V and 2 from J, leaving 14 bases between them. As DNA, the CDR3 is TGTGCCAGTAGTCCCCGTCGGGGGTTCACAGATACGCAGTATTTT. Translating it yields CASSPRRGFTDTQYF.

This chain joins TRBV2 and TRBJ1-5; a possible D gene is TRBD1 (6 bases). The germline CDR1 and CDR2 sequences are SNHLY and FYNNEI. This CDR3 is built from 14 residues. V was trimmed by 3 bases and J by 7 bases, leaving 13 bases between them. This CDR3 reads CASSDLTGKQPQHF. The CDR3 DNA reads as TGTGCCAGCAGTGATCTAACAGGGAAACAGCCCCAGCATTTT.

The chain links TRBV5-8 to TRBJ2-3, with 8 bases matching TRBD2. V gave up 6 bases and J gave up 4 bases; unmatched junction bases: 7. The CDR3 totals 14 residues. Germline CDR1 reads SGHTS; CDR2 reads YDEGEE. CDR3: CASNRGGIADTQYF. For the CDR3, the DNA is TGTGCCAGCAACCGCGGGGGGATTGCAGATACGCAGTATTTT.

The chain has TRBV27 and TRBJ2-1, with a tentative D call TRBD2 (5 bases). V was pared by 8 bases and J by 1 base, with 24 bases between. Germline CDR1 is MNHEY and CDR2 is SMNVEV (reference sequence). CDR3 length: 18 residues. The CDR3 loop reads CASDSRAAGMGSYNEQFF. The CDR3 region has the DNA TGTGCCAGCGACTCCCGGGCGGCGGGTATGGGTTCCTACAATGAGCAGTTCTTC.

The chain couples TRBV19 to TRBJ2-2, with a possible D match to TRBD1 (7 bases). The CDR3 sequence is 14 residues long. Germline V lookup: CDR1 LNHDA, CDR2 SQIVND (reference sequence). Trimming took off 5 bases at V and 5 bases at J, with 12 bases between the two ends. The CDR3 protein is CASSPGGFTGELFF. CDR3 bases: TGTGCCAGTAGTCCAGGGGGGTTTACCGGGGAGCTGTTTTTT.

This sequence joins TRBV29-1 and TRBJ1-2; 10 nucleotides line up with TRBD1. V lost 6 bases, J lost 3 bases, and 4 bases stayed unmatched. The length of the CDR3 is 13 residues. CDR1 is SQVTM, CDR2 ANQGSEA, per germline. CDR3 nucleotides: TGCAGCGTGTTGACAGGGGGCGACTATGGCTACACCTTC. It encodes CSVLTGGDYGYTF.

CDR3 loop: CASSFDRADTDTQYF. The DNA for the CDR3 is TGTGCCAGCAGCTTTGACAGGGCGGACACAGATACGCAGTATTTT. The genes are TRBV5-4 and TRBJ2-3, with 7 bases that match TRBD1. V lost 2 bases and J lost 2; bases outside the gene matches: 5. Looked up from germline, CDR1 is SGHNT and CDR2 is YYREEE (reference sequence). The CDR3 consists of 15 residues.

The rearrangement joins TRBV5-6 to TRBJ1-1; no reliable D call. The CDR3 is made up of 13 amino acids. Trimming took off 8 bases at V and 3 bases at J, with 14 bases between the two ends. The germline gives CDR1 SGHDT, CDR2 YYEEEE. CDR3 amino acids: CASRGYMDTEAFF. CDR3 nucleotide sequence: TGTGCCAGTCGGGGTTATATGGACACTGAAGCTTTCTTT. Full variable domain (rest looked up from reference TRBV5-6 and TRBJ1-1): DAGVTQSPTHLIKTRGQQVTLRCSPKSGHDTVSWYQQALGQGPQFIFQYYEEEERQRGNFPDRFSGHQFPNYSSELNVNALLLGDSALYLCASRGYMDTEAFFGQGTRLTVV.

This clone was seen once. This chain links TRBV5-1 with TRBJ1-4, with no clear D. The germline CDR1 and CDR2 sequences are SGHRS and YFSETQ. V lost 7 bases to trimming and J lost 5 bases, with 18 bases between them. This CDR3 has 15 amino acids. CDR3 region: CASPNIGPGNEKLFF. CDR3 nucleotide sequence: TGCGCCAGCCCTAATATAGGCCCCGGGAATGAAAAACTGTTTTTT.

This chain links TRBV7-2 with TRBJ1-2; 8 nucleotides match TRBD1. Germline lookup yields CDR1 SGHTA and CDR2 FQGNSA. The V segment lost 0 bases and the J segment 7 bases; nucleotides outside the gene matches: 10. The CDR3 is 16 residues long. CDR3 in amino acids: CASSLARRTGYFGYTF. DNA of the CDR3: TGTGCCAGCAGCTTAGCGCGTAGGACAGGGTATTTTGGCTACACCTTC.

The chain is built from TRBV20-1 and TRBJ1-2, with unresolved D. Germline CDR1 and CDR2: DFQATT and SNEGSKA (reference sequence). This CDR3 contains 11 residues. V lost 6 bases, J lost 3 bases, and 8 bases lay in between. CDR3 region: CSAFLDYGYTF. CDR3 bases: TGCAGTGCCTTCTTAGACTATGGCTACACCTTC.

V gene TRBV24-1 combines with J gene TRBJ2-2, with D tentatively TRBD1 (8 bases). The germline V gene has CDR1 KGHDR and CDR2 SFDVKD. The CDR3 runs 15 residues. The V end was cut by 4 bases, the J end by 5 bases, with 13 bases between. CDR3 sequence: CATSEPQGGTGELFF. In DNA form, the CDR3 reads TGTGCCACCAGTGAGCCACAGGGGGGGACCGGGGAGCTGTTTTTT.

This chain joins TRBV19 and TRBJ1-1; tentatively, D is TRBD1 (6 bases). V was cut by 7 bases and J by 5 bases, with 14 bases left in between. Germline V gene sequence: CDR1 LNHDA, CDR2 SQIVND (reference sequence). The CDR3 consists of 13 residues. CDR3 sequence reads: CASKLQGETEAFF. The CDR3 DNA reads TGTGCCAGTAAACTACAGGGAGAAACTGAAGCTTTCTTT.

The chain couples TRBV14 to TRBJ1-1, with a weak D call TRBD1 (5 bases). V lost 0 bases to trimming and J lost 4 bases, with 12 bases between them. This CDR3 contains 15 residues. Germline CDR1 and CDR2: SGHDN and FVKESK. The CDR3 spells CASSQDYGQGTEAFF. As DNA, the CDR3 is TGTGCCAGCAGCCAAGATTACGGGCAGGGCACTGAAGCTTTCTTT.

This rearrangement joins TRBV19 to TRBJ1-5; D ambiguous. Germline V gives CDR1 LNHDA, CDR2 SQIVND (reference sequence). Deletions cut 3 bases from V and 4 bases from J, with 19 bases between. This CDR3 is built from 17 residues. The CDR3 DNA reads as TGTGCCAGTAGTATTTCGCACGGCCCTAGAGGGAATCAGCCCCAGCATTTT. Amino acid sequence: CASSISHGPRGNQPQHF.

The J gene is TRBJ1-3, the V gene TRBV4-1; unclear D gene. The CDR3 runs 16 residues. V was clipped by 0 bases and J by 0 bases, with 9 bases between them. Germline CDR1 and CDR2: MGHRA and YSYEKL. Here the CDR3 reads CASSQDDRSSGNTIYF. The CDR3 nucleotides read TGCGCCAGCAGCCAAGATGACCGGAGCTCTGGAAACACCATATATTTT.

The chain's CDR3 is CATSRDRTPKEYGYTF. CDR3 DNA: TGTGCCACCAGCAGAGATCGAACGCCGAAGGAGTATGGCTACACCTTC. V gene TRBV15 combines with J gene TRBJ1-2; D ambiguous. The CDR3 has 16 residues. The germline V and J ends were trimmed by 0 bases and 5 bases, with 16 bases remaining between them. Germline V gene lookup returns CDR1 LNHNV and CDR2 YYDKDF (reference sequence).

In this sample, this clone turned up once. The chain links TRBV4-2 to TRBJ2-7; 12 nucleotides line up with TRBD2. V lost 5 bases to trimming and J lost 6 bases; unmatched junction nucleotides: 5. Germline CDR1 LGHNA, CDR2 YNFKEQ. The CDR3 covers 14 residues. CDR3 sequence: CASSFRTSGAEQYF. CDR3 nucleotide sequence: TGTGCCAGCAGCTTCCGGACTAGCGGGGCCGAGCAGTACTTC.

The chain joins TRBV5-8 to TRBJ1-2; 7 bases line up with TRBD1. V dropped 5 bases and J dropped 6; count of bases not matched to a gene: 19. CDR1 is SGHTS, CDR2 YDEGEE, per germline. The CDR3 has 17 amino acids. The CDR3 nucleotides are TGTGCCAGCAGAAGGGGGCAAGATGTGGGCGAACGGCATGGCTACACCTTC. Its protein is CASRRGQDVGERHGYTF.

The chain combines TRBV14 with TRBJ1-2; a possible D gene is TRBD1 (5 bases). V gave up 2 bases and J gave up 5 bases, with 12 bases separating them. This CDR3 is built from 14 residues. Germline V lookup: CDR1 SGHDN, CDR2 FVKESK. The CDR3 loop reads CASSQTGDRYGYTF. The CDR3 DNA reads TGTGCCAGCAGCCAAACGGGGGATAGGTATGGCTACACCTTC.

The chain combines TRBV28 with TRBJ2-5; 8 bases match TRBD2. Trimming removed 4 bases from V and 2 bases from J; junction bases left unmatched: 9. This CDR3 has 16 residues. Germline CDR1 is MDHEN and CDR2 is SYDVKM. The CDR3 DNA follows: TGTGCCAGCAGTTCCCCCAGGAGCGGGGGTCAAGAGACCCAGTACTTC. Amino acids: CASSSPRSGGQETQYF.

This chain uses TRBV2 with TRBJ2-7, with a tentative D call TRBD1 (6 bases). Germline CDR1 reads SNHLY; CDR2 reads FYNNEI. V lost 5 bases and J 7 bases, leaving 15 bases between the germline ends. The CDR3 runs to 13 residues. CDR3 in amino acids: CASSYYQGGEQYF. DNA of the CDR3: TGTGCCAGCAGTTACTATCAAGGGGGTGAGCAGTACTTC.

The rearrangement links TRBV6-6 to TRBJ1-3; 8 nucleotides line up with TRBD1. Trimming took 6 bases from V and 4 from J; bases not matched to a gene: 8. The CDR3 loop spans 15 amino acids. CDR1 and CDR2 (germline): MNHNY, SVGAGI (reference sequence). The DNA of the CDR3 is TGTGCCAGCAGAACAGGGGGAAACGTCGGAAACACCATATATTTT. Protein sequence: CASRTGGNVGNTIYF.